The 12 T cell receptor beta chains below were found in one sample sequenced in a study of T cells after posttransplantation cyclophosphamide. The data were produced by immunoSEQ multiplex PCR, yet TCRdb's version contains in-frame clones alone and is incomplete. The data hold around 13,000 clones, with about 83% observed a single time. The source material was memory CD4+ T cells sorted from PBMCs. The source of these receptors is a man between 50 and 59 years old in good health, CMV-negative, and a related stem cell transplant donor.

The chain has TRBV14 and TRBJ2-3; D perhaps matches TRBD2 (6 bases). The CDR3 sequence is 14 residues long. CDR1 and CDR2 from the germline V gene are SGHDN and FVKESK. Trimming took 8 bases from V and 2 from J, leaving 14 bases between them. The CDR3 nucleotides read TGTGCCAGCGGCGGGACTTCAAACACAGATACGCAGTATTTT. Translation: CASGGTSNTDTQYF.

This clone was seen more than once but under ten times. The CDR3 DNA sequence: TGTGCCAGCTCACCACCCGCAGGGCCGGACACTGAAGCTTTCTTT. Amino acid sequence: CASSPPAGPDTEAFF. This chain uses TRBV18 with TRBJ1-1, with a possible D match to TRBD1 (5 bases). CDR1 KGHSH and CDR2 LQKENI come from the germline V gene. V dropped 0 bases and J dropped 3 bases, with 11 bases sitting between them. This CDR3 spans 15 amino acids.

CDR3 residues: CASGTSGRGEQFF. The CDR3 bases are TGCGCCAGCGGGACTAGCGGGAGAGGGGAGCAGTTCTTC. The chain combines TRBV4-1 with TRBJ2-1, with 14 bases fitting TRBD2. With 8 bases clipped from V and 10 bases from J, the junction kept 4 bases outside the gene matches. CDR3 length equals 13 residues. The germline V gene has CDR1 MGHRA and CDR2 YSYEKL.

The rearrangement joins TRBV7-2 to TRBJ1-1; D is possibly TRBD1 (6 bases). Germline-derived CDR1 and CDR2 are SGHTA and FQGNSA. The CDR3 runs 13 residues. The V end lost 5 bases, the J end lost 3 bases, and 10 bases lay between the germline ends. The CDR3 here is CASSPGVYTEAFF. The CDR3 bases are TGTGCCAGCAGCCCAGGGGTCTACACTGAAGCTTTCTTT. Together with reference TRBV7-2 and TRBJ1-1, the CDR3 gives the full variable domain: GAGVSQSPSNKVTEKGKDVELRCDPISGHTALYWYRQSLGQGLEFLIYFQGNSAPDKSGLPSDRFSAERTGGSVSTLTIQRTQQEDSAVYLCASSPGVYTEAFFGQGTRLTVV.

The chain combines TRBV5-1 with TRBJ2-7; TRBD1 agrees at 7 bases. Germline V CDR1 and CDR2: SGHRS, YFSETQ. This CDR3 is built from 15 residues. V shed 3 bases and J 3 bases; nucleotides not matched to a gene: 9. CDR3 bases: TGCGCCAGCAGCTACATGGGACAGCCAAACTACGAGCAGTACTTC. Residues: CASSYMGQPNYEQYF.

CDR3 bases: TGTGCCAGCAGTGATAGCCGCGGGGTCTACGAGCAGTACTTC. Protein sequence: CASSDSRGVYEQYF. This chain uses TRBV25-1 with TRBJ2-7, with D possibly TRBD2 on 6 matching bases. This CDR3 region has 14 residues. Germline CDR1 reads MGHDK; CDR2 reads SYGVNS. Trimming stripped 3 bases from V and 3 bases from J, with 12 bases between.

The chain is built from TRBV15 and TRBJ2-1; 7 bases agree with TRBD1. Germline V gives CDR1 LNHNV, CDR2 YYDKDF (reference sequence). CDR3 length: 15 amino acids. V shed 5 bases, J shed 7 bases, and the junction held 11 bases outside the gene matches. The CDR3 loop reads CATSAQQGSVNEQFF. Here the CDR3 DNA reads TGTGCCACCAGCGCCCAACAGGGGAGCGTAAATGAGCAGTTCTTC.

The rearrangement uses TRBV19 and TRBJ2-1; TRBD2 matches at 9 bases. J was trimmed by 10 bases and V by 1 base; bases with no gene match: 8. Germline V gives CDR1 LNHDA, CDR2 SQIVND (reference sequence). This CDR3 is built from 15 residues. CDR3 nucleotides: TGTGCCAGTAGTATAGGATCTAGCGGGGTACTCGAGCAGTTCTTC. Its protein product is CASSIGSSGVLEQFF.

This clone was seen once. The V and J genes are TRBV27 and TRBJ2-3, with TRBD2 as a possible D gene (6 bases). V was clipped by 4 bases and J by 2 bases, with 7 bases between them. This CDR3 is 13 amino acids long. Germline V CDR1 and CDR2: MNHEY, SMNVEV (reference sequence). The chain's CDR3 is CASSWDFTDTQYF. The CDR3 region has the DNA TGTGCCAGCAGTTGGGACTTCACAGATACGCAGTATTTT.

The CDR3 DNA sequence: TGTGCCAGCAGCCCTAGATGGGGACAGGCCATCTCCTACGAGCAGTACTTC. It is translated as CASSPRWGQAISYEQYF. V and J are TRBV7-8 and TRBJ2-7; 8 bases fit TRBD1. The CDR3 loop spans 17 amino acids. Germline V lookup: CDR1 SGHVS, CDR2 FQNEAQ. Trimming at V came to 5 bases and at J to 0 bases, leaving 12 bases not matched to a gene.

A single count supports this clone. This chain's CDR3 is CASSLWSIEANVLTF. CDR3 nucleotide sequence: TGCGCCAGCAGCTTATGGTCTATTGAAGCCAACGTCCTGACTTTC. The chain combines TRBV5-1 with TRBJ2-6; D gene ambiguous. Germline V gene sequence: CDR1 SGHRS, CDR2 YFSETQ. V lost 2 bases and J 7 bases, leaving 13 bases between the germline ends. The CDR3 runs to 15 residues.

The rearrangement links TRBV18 to TRBJ2-1; TRBD2 agrees at 12 bases. Germline values: CDR1 KGHSH, CDR2 LQKENI. The V and J ends lost 0 bases and 7 bases, in that order; junction bases with no gene match: 7. This CDR3 comprises 17 residues. CDR3 sequence reads: CASSPPSSGGARNEQFF. CDR3 DNA: TGTGCCAGCTCACCACCTTCTAGCGGGGGGGCCAGAAATGAGCAGTTCTTC.